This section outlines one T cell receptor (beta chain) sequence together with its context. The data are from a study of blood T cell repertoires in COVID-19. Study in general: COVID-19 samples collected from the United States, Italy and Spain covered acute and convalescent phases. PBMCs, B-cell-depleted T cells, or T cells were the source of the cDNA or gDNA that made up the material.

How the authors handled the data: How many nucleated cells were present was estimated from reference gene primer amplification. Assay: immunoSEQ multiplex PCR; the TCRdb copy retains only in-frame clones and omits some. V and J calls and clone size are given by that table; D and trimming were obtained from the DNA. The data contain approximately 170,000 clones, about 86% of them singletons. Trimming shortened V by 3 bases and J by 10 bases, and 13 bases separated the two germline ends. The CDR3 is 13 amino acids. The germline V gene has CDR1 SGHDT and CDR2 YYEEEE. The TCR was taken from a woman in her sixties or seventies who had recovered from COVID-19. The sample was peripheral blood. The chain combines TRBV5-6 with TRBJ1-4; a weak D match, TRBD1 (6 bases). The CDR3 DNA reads TGTGCCAGCAGCTCCCCGGGACACCCAAAACTGTTTTTT. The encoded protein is CASSSPGHPKLFF. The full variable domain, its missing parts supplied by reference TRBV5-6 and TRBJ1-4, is DAGVTQSPTHLIKTRGQQVTLRCSPKSGHDTVSWYQQALGQGPQFIFQYYEEEERQRGNFPDRFSGHQFPNYSSELNVNALLLGDSALYLCASSSPGHPKLFFGSGTQLSVL.